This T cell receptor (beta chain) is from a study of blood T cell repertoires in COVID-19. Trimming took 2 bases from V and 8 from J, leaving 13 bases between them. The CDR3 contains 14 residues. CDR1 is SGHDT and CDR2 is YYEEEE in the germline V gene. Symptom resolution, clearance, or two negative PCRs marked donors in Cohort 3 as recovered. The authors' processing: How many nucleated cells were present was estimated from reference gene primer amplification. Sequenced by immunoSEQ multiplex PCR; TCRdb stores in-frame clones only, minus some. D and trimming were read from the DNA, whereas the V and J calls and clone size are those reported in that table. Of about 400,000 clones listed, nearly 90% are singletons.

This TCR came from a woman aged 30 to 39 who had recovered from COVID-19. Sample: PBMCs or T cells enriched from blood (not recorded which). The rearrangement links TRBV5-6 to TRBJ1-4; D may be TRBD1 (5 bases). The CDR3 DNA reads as TGTGCCAGCAGCTTCGTGGCAGGGCAGGAAAAACTGTTTTTT. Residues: CASSFVAGQEKLFF.